A selection of T cell receptor beta chains follows, all from one sample in a study of shared clonotypes between healthy human individuals. Generated by immunoSEQ multiplex PCR, the TCRdb table keeps only in-frame clones and is missing some. The profile shows approximately 640,000 clones, approximately 75% of them singletons. Sequenced: memory CD4+ T cells sorted from blood. These receptors originate from a young woman in good health. CDR3s include the opening cysteine and the closing phenylalanine or tryptophan. Each record gives: J gene, D gene, V gene, clone size, CDR3 DNA, CDR3 protein. A D gene is named only where the DNA matches it firmly. Clone sizes are given selectively: once, few, many, or a class where the clone is expanded.

j_call: TRBJ2-7; d_call: TRBD2; v_call: TRBV27; clone_size: .; cdr3_nt: TGTGCCACCCCCGGGTTCCCGGCTAGCGGGAGACCCGCCCTCTACGAGCAGTACTTC; cdr3_aa: CATPGFPASGRPALYEQYF
j_call: TRBJ2-5; d_call: .; v_call: TRBV30; clone_size: few; cdr3_nt: TGTGCCTGGAGTGTGCCGCAGGGGCGGACCGGGGAGACCCAGTACTTC; cdr3_aa: CAWSVPQGRTGETQYF
j_call: TRBJ1-3; d_call: .; v_call: TRBV19; clone_size: .; cdr3_nt: TGTGCCAGTAGTATCCGGCAGGGATACTCTGGAAACACCATATATTTT; cdr3_aa: CASSIRQGYSGNTIYF
j_call: TRBJ2-5; d_call: TRBD1; v_call: TRBV10-3; clone_size: .; cdr3_nt: TGTGCCATCAGGCCCGGGACAGAGAAAGAGACCCAGTACTTC; cdr3_aa: CAIRPGTEKETQYF
j_call: TRBJ2-5; d_call: TRBD2; v_call: TRBV7-2; clone_size: .; cdr3_nt: TGTGCCAGCAGCTTAGCGGGAGGGCCGGGACAAGAGACCCAGTACTTC; cdr3_aa: CASSLAGGPGQETQYF
j_call: TRBJ2-6; d_call: .; v_call: TRBV5-5; clone_size: .; cdr3_nt: TGTGCCAGCAGCCACGAACGTGGGGGCTCTGGGGCCAACGTCCTGACTTTC; cdr3_aa: CASSHERGGSGANVLTF
j_call: TRBJ2-7; d_call: .; v_call: TRBV9; clone_size: few; cdr3_nt: TGTGCCAGCAGCGGTTCCGGGGTAGGCGAGCAGTACTTC; cdr3_aa: CASSGSGVGEQYF
j_call: TRBJ1-3; d_call: .; v_call: TRBV6-1; clone_size: .; cdr3_nt: TGTGCCAGCAGTGAACAGCCGAGCTCTGGAAACACCATATATTTT; cdr3_aa: CASSEQPSSGNTIYF
j_call: TRBJ2-7; d_call: .; v_call: TRBV21-1; clone_size: many; cdr3_nt: TGTGCCAGCAGCGCCACTAGGCCCTGTTACGAGCAGTACTTC; cdr3_aa: CASSATRPCYEQYF
j_call: TRBJ2-7; d_call: TRBD1; v_call: TRBV5-4; clone_size: .; cdr3_nt: TGTGCCAGCACCCAACAGGGGCCTCCCTACGAGCAGTACTTC; cdr3_aa: CASTQQGPPYEQYF
j_call: TRBJ2-7; d_call: .; v_call: TRBV27; clone_size: .; cdr3_nt: TGTGCCAGCAGTTCGGGAGGGACAGGAGACTACGAGCAGTACTTC; cdr3_aa: CASSSGGTGDYEQYF
j_call: TRBJ2-7; d_call: .; v_call: TRBV19; clone_size: .; cdr3_nt: TGTGCCAGTAGTATGAGCGGTTCCTACGAGCAGTACTTC; cdr3_aa: CASSMSGSYEQYF
j_call: TRBJ2-2; d_call: TRBD1; v_call: TRBV27; clone_size: .; cdr3_nt: TGTGCCAGCAGTTTAGGTCAGGGGGCGGACACCGGGGAGCTGTTTTTT; cdr3_aa: CASSLGQGADTGELFF
j_call: TRBJ1-4; d_call: .; v_call: TRBV7-6; clone_size: few; cdr3_nt: TGTGCCAGCAGCTTAGCGAACGCAGGAGGACTGTTTTTT; cdr3_aa: CASSLANAGGLFF
j_call: TRBJ2-2; d_call: .; v_call: TRBV6-5; clone_size: .; cdr3_nt: TGTGCCTCTCGTCGTAGCGGCAACACCGGGGAGCTGTTTTTT; cdr3_aa: CASRRSGNTGELFF
j_call: TRBJ2-5; d_call: .; v_call: TRBV15; clone_size: many; cdr3_nt: TGTGCCACGTCATCCCGAGACAACCAAGAGACCCAGTACTTC; cdr3_aa: CATSSRDNQETQYF
j_call: TRBJ2-5; d_call: TRBD1; v_call: TRBV6-6; clone_size: .; cdr3_nt: TGTGCCAGCAGTTTCGGACAGGGTGGAGAGACCCAGTACTTC; cdr3_aa: CASSFGQGGETQYF
j_call: TRBJ2-7; d_call: TRBD2; v_call: TRBV28; clone_size: .; cdr3_nt: TGTGCCAGCAGTGCCAGCGGGAGCCCCTCCTACGAGCAGTACTTC; cdr3_aa: CASSASGSPSYEQYF
j_call: TRBJ1-1; d_call: TRBD1; v_call: TRBV5-1; clone_size: .; cdr3_nt: TGCGCCAGCAGCTCGGACAGGGGGAATACTAACACTGAAGCTTTCTTT; cdr3_aa: CASSSDRGNTNTEAFF